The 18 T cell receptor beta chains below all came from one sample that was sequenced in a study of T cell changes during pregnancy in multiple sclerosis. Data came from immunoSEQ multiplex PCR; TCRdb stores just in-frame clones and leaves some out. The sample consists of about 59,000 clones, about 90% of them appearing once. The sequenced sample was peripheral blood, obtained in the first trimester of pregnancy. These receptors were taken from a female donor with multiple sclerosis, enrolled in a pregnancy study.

In nucleotides, the CDR3 is TGTGCCAGCAGAGGACTAGCGGGAGGTAGCTCCTACAATGAGCAGTTCTTC. This encodes CASRGLAGGSSYNEQFF. The chain recombines TRBV7-2 with TRBJ2-1, with TRBD2 identical over 14 bases. Germline V CDR1 and CDR2: SGHTA, FQGNSA. This CDR3 comprises 17 residues. Trimming removed 6 bases from V and 0 bases from J; junction bases left unmatched: 4.

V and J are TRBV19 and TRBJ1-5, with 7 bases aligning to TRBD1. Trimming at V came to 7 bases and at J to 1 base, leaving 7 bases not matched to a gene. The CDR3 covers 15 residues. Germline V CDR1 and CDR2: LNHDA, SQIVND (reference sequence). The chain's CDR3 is CASKTGAASNQPQHF. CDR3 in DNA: TGTGCCAGTAAAACAGGGGCCGCGAGCAATCAGCCCCAGCATTTT.

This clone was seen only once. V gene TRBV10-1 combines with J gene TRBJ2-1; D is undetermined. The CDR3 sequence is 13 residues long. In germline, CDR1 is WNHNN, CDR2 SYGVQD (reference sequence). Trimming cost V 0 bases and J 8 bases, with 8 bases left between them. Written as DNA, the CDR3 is TGCGCCAGCAGTGAGTCGTTACAAGATGAGCAGTTCTTC. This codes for CASSESLQDEQFF.

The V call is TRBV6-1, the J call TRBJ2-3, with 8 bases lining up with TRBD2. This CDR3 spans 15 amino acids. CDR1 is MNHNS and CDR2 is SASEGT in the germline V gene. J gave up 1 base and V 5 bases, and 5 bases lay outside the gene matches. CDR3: CASSPAGGGTDTQYF. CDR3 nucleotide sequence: TGTGCCAGCAGTCCCGCGGGAGGAGGCACAGATACGCAGTATTTT.

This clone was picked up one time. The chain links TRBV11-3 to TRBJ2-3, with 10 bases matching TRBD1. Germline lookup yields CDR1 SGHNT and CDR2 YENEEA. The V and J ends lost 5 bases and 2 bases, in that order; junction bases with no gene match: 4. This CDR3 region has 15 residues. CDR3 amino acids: CASSPGTGDTDTQYF. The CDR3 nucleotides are TGTGCCAGCAGCCCCGGGACAGGGGACACAGATACGCAGTATTTT.

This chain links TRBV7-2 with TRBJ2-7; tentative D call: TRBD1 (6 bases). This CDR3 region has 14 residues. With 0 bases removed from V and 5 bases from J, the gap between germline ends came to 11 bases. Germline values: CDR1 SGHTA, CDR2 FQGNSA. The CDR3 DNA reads TGTGCCAGCAGCTTAGCCCAGGGGCTGAACGAGCAGTACTTC. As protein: CASSLAQGLNEQYF.

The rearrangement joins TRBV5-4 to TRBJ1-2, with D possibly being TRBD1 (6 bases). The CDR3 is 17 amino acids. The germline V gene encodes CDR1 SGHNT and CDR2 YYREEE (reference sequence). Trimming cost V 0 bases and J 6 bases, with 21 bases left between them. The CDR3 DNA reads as TGTGCCAGCAGCTTGGCAGCAAATTACAGGACAGCCGATGGCTACACCTTC. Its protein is CASSLAANYRTADGYTF. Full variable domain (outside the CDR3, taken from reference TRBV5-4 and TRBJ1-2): ETGVTQSPTHLIKTRGQQVTLRCSSQSGHNTVSWYQQALGQGPQFIFQYYREEENGRGNFPPRFSGLQFPNYSSELNVNALELDDSALYLCASSLAANYRTADGYTFGSGTRLTVV.

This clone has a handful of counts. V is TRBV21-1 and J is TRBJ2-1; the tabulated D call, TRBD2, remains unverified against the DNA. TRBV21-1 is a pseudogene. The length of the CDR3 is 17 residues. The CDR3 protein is CASSKRQREDSYNEQFF. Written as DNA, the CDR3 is TGTGCCAGCAGCAAAAGGCAGCGGGAGGACTCCTACAATGAGCAGTTCTTC.

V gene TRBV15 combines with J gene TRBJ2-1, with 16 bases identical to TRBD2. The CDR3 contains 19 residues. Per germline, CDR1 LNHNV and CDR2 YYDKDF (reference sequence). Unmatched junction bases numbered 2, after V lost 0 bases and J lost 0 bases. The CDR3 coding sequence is TGTGCCACCAGCAGAGAGGGACTAGCGGGAGGGAGCTCCTACAATGAGCAGTTCTTC. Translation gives CATSREGLAGGSSYNEQFF.

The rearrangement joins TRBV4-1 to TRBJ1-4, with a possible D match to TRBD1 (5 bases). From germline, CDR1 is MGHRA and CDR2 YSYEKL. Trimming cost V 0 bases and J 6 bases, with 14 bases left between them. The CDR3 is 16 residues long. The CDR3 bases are TGCGCCAGCAGCCAAGACGGGACTTTCCCTTATGAAAAACTGTTTTTT. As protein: CASSQDGTFPYEKLFF.

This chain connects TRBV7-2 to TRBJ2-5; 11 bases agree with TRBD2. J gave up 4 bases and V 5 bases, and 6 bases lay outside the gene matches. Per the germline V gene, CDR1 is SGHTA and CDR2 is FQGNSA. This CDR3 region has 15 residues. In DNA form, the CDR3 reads TGTGCCAGCAGCCCGGGACTAGCGGACTTAGAGACCCAGTACTTC. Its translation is CASSPGLADLETQYF.

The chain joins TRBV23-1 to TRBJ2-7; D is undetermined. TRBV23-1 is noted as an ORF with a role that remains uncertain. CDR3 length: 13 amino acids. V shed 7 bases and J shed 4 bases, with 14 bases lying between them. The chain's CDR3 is CASIHPIGYEQYF. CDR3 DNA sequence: TGCGCCAGCATTCACCCTATCGGGTACGAGCAGTACTTC.

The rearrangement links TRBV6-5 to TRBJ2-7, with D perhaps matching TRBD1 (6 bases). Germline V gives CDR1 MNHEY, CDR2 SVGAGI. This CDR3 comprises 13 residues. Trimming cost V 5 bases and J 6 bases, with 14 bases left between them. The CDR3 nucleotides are TGTGCCAGCAGTCCCAGGGGAATAGGCGAGCAGTACTTC. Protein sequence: CASSPRGIGEQYF.

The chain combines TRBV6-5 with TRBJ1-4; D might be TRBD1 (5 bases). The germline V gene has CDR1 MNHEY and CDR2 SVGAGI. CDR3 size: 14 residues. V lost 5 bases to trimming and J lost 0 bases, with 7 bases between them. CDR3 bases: TGTGCCAGCAGTACGACAGCAACTAATGAAAAACTGTTTTTT. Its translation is CASSTTATNEKLFF.

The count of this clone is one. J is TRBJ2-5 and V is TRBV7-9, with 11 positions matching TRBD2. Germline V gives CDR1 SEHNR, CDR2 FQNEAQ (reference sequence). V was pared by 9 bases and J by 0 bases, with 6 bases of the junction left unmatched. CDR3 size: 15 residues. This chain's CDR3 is CASSGGGLNQETQYF. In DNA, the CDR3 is TGTGCCAGTAGCGGGGGGGGACTAAACCAAGAGACCCAGTACTTC.

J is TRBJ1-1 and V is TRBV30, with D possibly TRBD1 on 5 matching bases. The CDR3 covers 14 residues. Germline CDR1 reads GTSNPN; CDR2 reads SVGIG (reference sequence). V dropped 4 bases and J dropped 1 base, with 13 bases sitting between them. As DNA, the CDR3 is TGTGCCTGGATCCTCTGGGGGGGGAACACTGAAGCTTTCTTT. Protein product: CAWILWGGNTEAFF. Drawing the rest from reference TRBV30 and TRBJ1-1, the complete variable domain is SQTIHQWPATLVQPVGSPLSLECTVEGTSNPNLYWYRQAAGRGLQLLFYSVGIGQISSEVPQNLSASRPQDRQFILSSKKLLLSDSGFYLCAWILWGGNTEAFFGQGTRLTVV.

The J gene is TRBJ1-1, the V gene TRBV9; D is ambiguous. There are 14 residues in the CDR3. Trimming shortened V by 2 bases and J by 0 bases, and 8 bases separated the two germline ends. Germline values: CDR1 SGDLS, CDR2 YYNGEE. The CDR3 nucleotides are TGTGCCAGCAGCGTCGCAGGCATGAACACTGAAGCTTTCTTT. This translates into CASSVAGMNTEAFF.

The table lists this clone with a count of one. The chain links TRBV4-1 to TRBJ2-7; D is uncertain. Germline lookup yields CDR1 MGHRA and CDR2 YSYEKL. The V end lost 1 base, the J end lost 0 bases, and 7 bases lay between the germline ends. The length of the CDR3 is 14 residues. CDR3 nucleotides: TGCGCCAGCAGCCAAGTAACGGGCTCCTACGAGCAGTACTTC. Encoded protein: CASSQVTGSYEQYF.